This T cell receptor (beta chain) comes out of a study of cytomegalovirus exposure and HLA in healthy donors. The V segment lost 4 bases and the J segment 2 bases; nucleotides outside the gene matches: 7. Germline V gene lookup returns CDR1 MNHEY and CDR2 SVGAGI. The CDR3 extends over 16 amino acids. It was with 60 Vbeta and 13 Jbeta primers that the PCR ran. Libraries were prepared by immunoSEQ multiplex PCR; TCRdb keeps only in-frame clonotypes and omits some of them. Here the sample spans about 190,000 clones, 84% being singletons. As regards this clone: As yet, its antigen is unknown.

Study results and caveats: Earlier results showed most TCR beta V segments being productive about 90% or about 30% of the time.

The chain combines TRBV6-5 with TRBJ2-1, with 8 bases matching TRBD1. This receptor was identified in a boy aged 5-17 years in good health and CMV-seronegative. Sequencing used PBMCs. The CDR3 coding sequence is TGTGCCAGCAGTTGGGGCAGGGGGCTGGCCTACAATGAGCAGTTCTTC. This translates into CASSWGRGLAYNEQFF.